The 29 T cell receptor beta chains listed next were all sequenced from one sample in a study of T-cell memory formation after mild COVID-19. One entry per CDR3 protein results from TCRdb running MiXCR on the 5' RACE reads. The table has 250,000 to 350,000 distinct CDR3 sequences, around 16% seen once; the top ten hold roughly 24%. What was sequenced was PBMCs or a T cell subset sorted from them (not recorded which). The receptors shown here come from a man aged 18 to 30 who had mild COVID-19 (a few samples of this study predate the infection). Cell type and time point are not known.

This clonotype has just a few counts. The V call is TRBV12-3 or TRBV12-4, the J call TRBJ1-2, with 7 bases aligning to TRBD1. This CDR3 has 14 amino acids. Unmatched junction bases numbered 5, after V lost 6 bases and J lost 1 base. CDR3 protein: CASRETGSNYGYTF. The CDR3 bases are TGTGCCAGCAGGGAGACAGGGAGTAACTATGGCTACACCTTC.

The table lists this clonotype with a few counts. This chain connects TRBV7-2 to TRBJ1-4; D is possibly TRBD1 (5 bases). CDR1 and CDR2 from the germline V gene are SGHTA and FQGNSA. The CDR3 has 14 amino acids. V lost 5 bases, J lost 8 bases, and 15 bases lay in between. CDR3 amino acids: CASSVREGREKLFF. CDR3 in DNA: TGTGCCAGCAGCGTAAGGGAGGGGCGGGAAAAACTGTTTTTT.

There are a few counts of this clonotype. The chain is built from TRBV4-1 and TRBJ2-7; D gene uncertain. This CDR3 has 14 amino acids. V dropped 4 bases and J dropped 2 bases, with 12 bases sitting between them. The germline V gene has CDR1 MGHRA and CDR2 YSYEKL. CDR3 in DNA: TGCGCCAGCAGCCCCGCCTTGCAGGCCTACGAGCAGTACTTC. Translated: CASSPALQAYEQYF.

The chain carries TRBV11-1 and TRBJ2-2; 8 nucleotides align to TRBD2. There are 15 residues in the CDR3. Germline values: CDR1 SGHAT, CDR2 FQDESV (reference sequence). The trim removed 3 bases at V and 8 bases at J, leaving 8 bases unmatched. DNA for the CDR3: TGTGCCAGCAGCTTTCTGACAGCGGGAGCAGGGGAGCTGTTTTTT. Translating it yields CASSFLTAGAGELFF.

This clonotype was seen only once. J is TRBJ2-7 and V is TRBV6-1; possibly TRBD2 for D (6 bases). Germline CDR1 MNHNS, CDR2 SASEGT. CDR3 length: 14 amino acids. The V and J ends lost 1 base and 2 bases respectively, with 9 bases between them. The CDR3 protein is CASSEGRDTYEQYV. The CDR3 nucleotides read TGTGCCAGCAGTGAAGGGAGGGATACCTACGAGCAGTACGTC.

This clonotype has a single count. Germline is not matched at one junction end, which may reflect a read error. The V gene is TRBV10-3, the J gene TRBJ2-2; D may be TRBD1 or TRBD2 (5 bases each). The CDR3 is 17 residues long. CDR1 and CDR2 (germline): ENHRY, SYGVKD. CDR3 sequence reads: CAIRESQGAANTGELFF. The CDR3 region has the DNA TGTGCCATCAGAGAGTCCCAGGGAGCGGCGAACACCGGGGAGCTGTTTTTT.

The chain recombines TRBV10-3 with TRBJ1-1; 7 nucleotides align to TRBD1. Trimming cost V 5 bases and J 3 bases; bases outside gene matches: 9. Germline V lookup: CDR1 ENHRY, CDR2 SYGVKD. The CDR3 sequence is 15 residues long. The CDR3 nucleotides are TGTGCCATCAGTCCGCAGGGGGTTAGGCACACTGAAGCTTTCTTT. This gives the protein CAISPQGVRHTEAFF.

The chain couples TRBV19 to TRBJ2-5, with D possibly being TRBD2 (6 bases). This CDR3 has 12 amino acids. CDR1 is LNHDA, CDR2 SQIVND, per germline (reference sequence). Trimming stripped 9 bases from V and 4 bases from J, with 12 bases between. For the CDR3, the DNA is TGTGCCAGCGGGGTCGGGGGAGAGACCCAGTACTTC. Translated: CASGVGGETQYF.

The V call is TRBV3-1, the J call TRBJ2-3; 9 bases are shared with TRBD2. V lost 6 bases and J lost 2; bases outside the gene matches: 6. Germline V gene data show CDR1 as LGHDT and CDR2 as YNNKEL (reference sequence). This CDR3 contains 15 residues. CDR3: CASRRSGGLTDTQYF. The CDR3 bases are TGTGCCAGCAGAAGAAGCGGGGGGCTCACAGATACGCAGTATTTT.

This clonotype occurred a few times. This chain links TRBV5-4 with TRBJ2-3; 15 positions match TRBD2. The junction had 13 bases not matched to a gene; V was cut back by 4 bases and J by 7 bases. The CDR3 runs to 18 residues. Germline V gene data show CDR1 as SGHNT and CDR2 as YYREEE (reference sequence). CDR3 coding DNA: TGTGCCAGCAGCCCCGGGGGGACTAGCGGGGGGAAATGGAATACGCAGTATTTT. Residues: CASSPGGTSGGKWNTQYF.

CDR3 DNA sequence: TGTGCCAGCAGTGATCCCGGGACCGTTGAGGATACGCAGTATTTT. The encoded protein is CASSDPGTVEDTQYF. V gene TRBV12-3 or TRBV12-4 combines with J gene TRBJ2-3; D might be TRBD1 or TRBD2, each matching 5 bases. The germline V and J ends were trimmed by 5 bases and 6 bases, with 18 bases remaining between them. This CDR3 is built from 15 residues.

This clonotype showed up just a few times. J is TRBJ2-1 and V is TRBV6-5; D may be TRBD1 or TRBD2 (5 bases each). Germline V gives CDR1 MNHEY, CDR2 SVGAGI. Deletions cut 0 bases from V and 9 bases from J, with 6 bases between. This CDR3 is 12 amino acids long. Here the CDR3 reads CASSYSGTEQFF. CDR3 DNA: TGTGCCAGCAGTTACTCAGGGACTGAGCAGTTCTTC.

The V call is TRBV5-1, the J call TRBJ1-2; D gene unclear. Looked up from germline, CDR1 is SGHRS and CDR2 is YFSETQ. This CDR3 is built from 13 residues. The ends were cut back, 4 bases at V and 4 bases at J, with 11 bases in the middle. CDR3 residues: CASSPRETYGYTF. CDR3 sequence (DNA): TGCGCCAGCAGCCCGAGGGAGACCTATGGCTACACCTTC.

There are many counts of this clonotype. The chain recombines TRBV18 with TRBJ1-1; no reliable D call. CDR3 size: 16 residues. Germline values: CDR1 KGHSH, CDR2 LQKENI. Trimming took 1 base from V and 5 from J, leaving 17 bases between them. The CDR3 sequence is CASSPLGAVTGTEAFF. CDR3 in DNA: TGTGCCAGCTCACCACTGGGAGCGGTAACGGGAACTGAAGCTTTCTTT.

The V and J genes are TRBV7-2 and TRBJ2-5; D is ambiguous. This CDR3 has 13 residues. Germline V gene data show CDR1 as SGHTA and CDR2 as FQGNSA. Trimming pared 6 bases from V and 5 bases from J, leaving 13 bases between. CDR3 amino acids: CASRPSARETQYF. CDR3 coding DNA: TGTGCCAGCAGACCGTCCGCCCGGGAGACCCAGTACTTC. Complete variable domain (other parts from reference TRBV7-2 and TRBJ2-5): GAGVSQSPSNKVTEKGKDVELRCDPISGHTALYWYRQSLGQGLEFLIYFQGNSAPDKSGLPSDRFSAERTGGSVSTLTIQRTQQEDSAVYLCASRPSARETQYFGPGTRLLVL.

This clonotype occurred many times. J is TRBJ2-7 and V is TRBV7-6; D perhaps matches TRBD1 (6 bases). Trimming removed 4 bases at V and 2 bases at J, with 15 bases between. The CDR3 contains 15 residues. The V gene's germline CDR1 is SGHVS and CDR2 FNYEAQ. CDR3: CASSSGTPPTYEQYF. The CDR3 DNA follows: TGTGCCAGCAGCTCCGGGACACCGCCGACCTACGAGCAGTACTTC.

Only a few counts were recorded for this clonotype. The chain couples TRBV19 to TRBJ1-1, with 8 bases fitting TRBD1. Germline-derived CDR1 and CDR2 are LNHDA and SQIVND (reference sequence). This CDR3 has 16 amino acids. V was pared by 3 bases and J by 5 bases, with 11 bases of the junction left unmatched. CDR3 in amino acids: CASSIGAPDRGTEAFF. CDR3 nucleotide sequence: TGTGCCAGTAGTATTGGAGCACCAGACAGGGGAACTGAAGCTTTCTTT.

At least ten counts were recorded for this clonotype. The chain links TRBV7-2 to TRBJ2-1; 10 nucleotides match TRBD2. The V and J ends lost 5 bases and 2 bases, in that order; junction bases with no gene match: 3. In germline, CDR1 is SGHTA, CDR2 FQGNSA. This CDR3 comprises 15 residues. The CDR3 loop is CASSLSGGAYNEQFF. CDR3 nucleotide sequence: TGTGCCAGCAGCCTAAGCGGGGGGGCCTACAATGAGCAGTTCTTC.

This chain uses TRBV7-6 with TRBJ2-3; TRBD2 is a possible D gene (6 bases). The ends were cut back, 7 bases at V and 5 bases at J, with 10 bases in the middle. In germline, CDR1 is SGHVS, CDR2 FNYEAQ. This CDR3 spans 12 amino acids. The chain's CDR3 is CASTSGVDTQYF. The CDR3, as DNA: TGTGCCAGCACCTCGGGGGTAGATACGCAGTATTTT.

In this sample, this clonotype turned up a few times. This chain joins TRBV20-1 and TRBJ2-3, with D perhaps given as TRBD1 or TRBD2 (5 bases each). Germline V gene lookup returns CDR1 DFQATT and CDR2 SNEGSKA (reference sequence). Trimming removed 6 bases from V and 7 bases from J, with 17 bases in between. This CDR3 region has 13 residues. This CDR3 reads CSAPGRVSNTQYF. For the CDR3, the DNA is TGCAGTGCCCCGGGACGAGTCTCAAATACGCAGTATTTT.

The CDR3 is CSASMRGRGNQPQHF. In nucleotides, the CDR3 is TGCAGTGCTAGTATGCGGGGGCGGGGCAATCAGCCCCAGCATTTT. This rearrangement joins TRBV20-1 to TRBJ1-5; possibly TRBD1 for D (6 bases). V was cut by 3 bases and J by 2 bases, with 14 bases left in between. The germline V gene encodes CDR1 DFQATT and CDR2 SNEGSKA (reference sequence). This CDR3 has 15 residues.

V and J are TRBV5-1 and TRBJ2-5; D is perhaps TRBD2 (5 bases). The CDR3 extends over 13 amino acids. V lost 3 bases, J lost 5 bases, and 11 bases lay in between. From germline, CDR1 is SGHRS and CDR2 YFSETQ. The CDR3 bases are TGCGCCAGCAGCTCCCCCCGGAGGGAGACCCAGTACTTC. As protein: CASSSPRRETQYF.

This clonotype showed up just a few times. The V gene is TRBV6-5, the J gene TRBJ2-7; the match to TRBD2 covers 13 bases. The junction had 3 bases not matched to a gene; V was cut back by 4 bases and J by 6 bases. The V gene's germline CDR1 is MNHEY and CDR2 SVGAGI. The CDR3 has 14 amino acids. CDR3 in DNA: TGTGCCAGCAGTTCTACTAGCGGGGGGGTCGAGCAGTACTTC. This translates into CASSSTSGGVEQYF.

In this sample, this clonotype turned up a few times. This rearrangement joins TRBV5-1 to TRBJ2-7, with TRBD1 matching over 7 bases. V gave up 3 bases and J gave up 5 bases; unmatched junction bases: 11. Per the germline V gene, CDR1 is SGHRS and CDR2 is YFSETQ. This CDR3 is built from 15 residues. The CDR3 coding sequence is TGCGCCAGCAGCTGGATGCCGGGACAGCAGGACGAGCAGTACTTC. Protein: CASSWMPGQQDEQYF.

The V call is TRBV6-5, the J call TRBJ2-2; tentative D call: TRBD2 (5 bases). Germline values: CDR1 MNHEY, CDR2 SVGAGI. This CDR3 has 16 residues. V gave up 2 bases and J gave up 1 base, with 11 bases separating them. CDR3 coding DNA: TGTGCCAGCAGTTACGGGCTAGCCGAGAACACCGGGGAGCTGTTTTTT. Amino acids: CASSYGLAENTGELFF.

This clonotype was seen a handful of times. The CDR3 DNA sequence: TGTGCCAGCAGCGTAGGCGACAGGGGGCTATACGAGCAGTACGTC. The encoded protein is CASSVGDRGLYEQYV. The chain employs TRBV9 and TRBJ2-7; 10 bases fit TRBD1. The junction had 4 bases not matched to a gene; V was cut back by 0 bases and J by 4 bases. The germline CDR1 and CDR2 sequences are SGDLS and YYNGEE. The CDR3 has 15 residues.

The chain uses TRBV7-9 and TRBJ2-7, with TRBD2 matching 12 bases. The trim removed 4 bases at V and 4 bases at J, leaving 8 bases unmatched. CDR1 is SEHNR and CDR2 is FQNEAQ in the germline V gene (reference sequence). The CDR3 is 16 residues long. The CDR3 reads CASSSSRTSGEYEQYF. DNA for the CDR3: TGTGCCAGCAGCTCCTCCCGGACTAGCGGGGAATACGAGCAGTACTTC.

The chain joins TRBV28 to TRBJ2-2; tentatively, D is TRBD1 (5 bases). In germline, CDR1 is MDHEN, CDR2 SYDVKM. The V and J ends lost 5 bases and 1 base respectively, with 17 bases between them. The CDR3 sequence is 17 residues long. The CDR3 spells CASSPLTSRVNTGELFF. The DNA for the CDR3 is TGTGCCAGCAGTCCTCTGACGAGCAGGGTGAACACCGGGGAGCTGTTTTTT.

This clonotype was picked up a small number of times. This chain links TRBV6-1 with TRBJ1-2; D remains ambiguous. Trimming cost V 7 bases and J 2 bases, with 8 bases left between them. There are 12 residues in the CDR3. The V gene's germline CDR1 is MNHNS and CDR2 SASEGT. CDR3 DNA sequence: TGTGCCAGCACCGGACGGAACTATGGCTACACCTTC. Its protein product is CASTGRNYGYTF.